Listed here is a single T cell receptor (beta chain). TCRdb re-analysed the RT-PCR reads in MiXCR, keeping a single row per CDR3 protein. The table has about 700,000 distinct CDR3 sequences, 13% to 15% seen once. Sequenced sample: memory CD4+ T cells from blood. This clonotype was sampled from a female donor in good health, serving as a healthy control.

In DNA form, the CDR3 reads TGTGCCAGCAGCTTGGCCCCCGGCCCAATATCCTACAATGAGCAGTTCTTC. It is translated as CASSLAPGPISYNEQFF. The V call is TRBV5-6, the J call TRBJ2-1; D gene uncertain. This CDR3 has 17 amino acids. CDR1 SGHDT and CDR2 YYEEEE come from the germline V gene. V dropped 0 bases and J dropped 1 base, with 14 bases sitting between them.